The clone carrying this T cell receptor (beta chain) appeared a few times. The antigen is undetermined. Germline lookup yields CDR1 MNHNS and CDR2 SASEGT. Trimming stripped 11 bases from V and 3 bases from J, with 19 bases between. This CDR3 region has 14 residues. PCR was performed using 60 Vbeta and 13 Jbeta primers. The data were produced by immunoSEQ multiplex PCR, yet TCRdb's version contains in-frame clones alone and is incomplete. Of 90,000 to 100,000 clones listed, around 79% were seen once; the top ten hold around 5%. The entry originates in a study of cytomegalovirus exposure and HLA in healthy donors. Overall study findings and caveats: Of the V segments, some could not be distinguished, including TRBV6-2 and TRBV6-3, and were excluded. What was likely a sequencing artifact was a cluster of highly shared sequence variants. More clonal expansion characterized HLA-associated TCR beta chains than equally common others in a later analysis.

The chain carries TRBV6-1 and TRBJ1-1; D is perhaps TRBD1 (6 bases). Sequencing input: PBMCs. This TCR was recovered from a woman aged 40-49 years in good health and CMV-seronegative. CDR3 region: CAGTFGGADTEAFF. The CDR3 DNA reads TGTGCCGGGACATTTGGGGGCGCAGACACTGAAGCTTTCTTT.